This T cell receptor (beta chain) was retrieved from a study of radiotherapy plus CTLA-4 blockade in lung cancer. As to this clone: What it recognizes is unknown.

The study's findings and limits: Blood saw expansion of tumor-derived TCR clones after radiotherapy plus ipilimumab.

Clones were read by immunoSEQ multiplex PCR, and TCRdb kept only the in-frame ones, dropping some. Found here are approximately 85,000 clones, around 87% of them singletons; the top ten hold 2% to 2.5%. This TCR came from a human donor with non-small cell lung cancer who had a partial response to radiotherapy plus ipilimumab. This material consisted of peripheral blood, taken from a patient treated with radiotherapy plus ipilimumab.

The CDR3 spells CASSLVGQGNEKLFF. For the CDR3, the DNA is TGTGCCAGCAGCTTGGTGGGACAGGGTAATGAAAAACTGTTTTTT. The chain links TRBV5-6 to TRBJ1-4, with TRBD1 identical over 9 bases. The germline V gene encodes CDR1 SGHDT and CDR2 YYEEEE. The CDR3 has 15 residues. The V gene end was trimmed by 0 bases and the J gene end by 4 bases; junction bases not matched to a gene: 1.